Listed below are T cell receptor beta chains from one sample, sequenced in a study of cytomegalovirus exposure and HLA in healthy donors. Data came from immunoSEQ multiplex PCR; TCRdb stores just in-frame clones and leaves some out. The table has more than 85,000 clones, about 86% seen once. What was sequenced was PBMCs. The receptors shown here come from a woman aged 25-40 years in good health and CMV-seronegative. CDR3s include the opening cysteine and the closing phenylalanine or tryptophan. D genes are given only for firm matches. A row's size may be missing; if present it is once, few, many or a size class.

d_call: TRBD2
v_call: TRBV28
clone_size: NA
j_call: TRBJ2-7
cdr3_aa: CASSLIAGVTREQYF
cdr3_nt: TGTGCCAGCAGTTTAATTGCGGGAGTAACTCGGGAGCAGTACTTC

d_call: NA
v_call: TRBV13
clone_size: NA
j_call: TRBJ2-5
cdr3_aa: CASSLQRPETQYF
cdr3_nt: TGTGCCAGCAGCCTCCAGCGACCGGAGACCCAGTACTTC

d_call: NA
v_call: TRBV20-1
clone_size: NA
j_call: TRBJ2-1
cdr3_aa: CSARPEQGQFF
cdr3_nt: TGCAGTGCGAGACCTGAACAGGGGCAGTTCTTC

d_call: TRBD1
v_call: TRBV7-6
clone_size: NA
j_call: TRBJ2-5
cdr3_aa: CASSSTGGGETQYF
cdr3_nt: TGTGCCAGCAGTTCCACAGGGGGCGGTGAGACCCAGTACTTC

d_call: NA
v_call: TRBV30
clone_size: few
j_call: TRBJ2-1
cdr3_aa: CAWSFGQPEQFF
cdr3_nt: TGTGCCTGGAGTTTTGGCCAACCCGAGCAGTTCTTC

d_call: NA
v_call: TRBV5-1
clone_size: NA
j_call: TRBJ2-7
cdr3_aa: CASSLAGTSEQYF
cdr3_nt: TGCGCCAGCAGCTTGGCCGGGACATCAGAGCAGTACTTC

d_call: TRBD1
v_call: TRBV5-4
clone_size: NA
j_call: TRBJ1-2
cdr3_aa: CASSSGQGTGGYTF
cdr3_nt: TGTGCCAGCAGCTCAGGACAGGGGACGGGAGGCTACACCTTC

d_call: NA
v_call: TRBV5-1
clone_size: NA
j_call: TRBJ1-1
cdr3_aa: CASSLVFQGGTEAFF
cdr3_nt: TGCGCCAGCAGCTTGGTCTTCCAGGGAGGAACTGAAGCTTTCTTT

d_call: NA
v_call: TRBV5-5
clone_size: NA
j_call: TRBJ1-2
cdr3_aa: CASSPTRDTNYGYTF
cdr3_nt: TGTGCCAGCAGCCCCACTCGAGACACGAATTATGGCTACACCTTC

d_call: NA
v_call: TRBV7-9
clone_size: once
j_call: TRBJ1-5
cdr3_aa: CASSPGDTNNQPQHF
cdr3_nt: TGTGCCAGCAGCCCCGGAGATACAAACAATCAGCCCCAGCATTTT

d_call: NA
v_call: TRBV5-1
clone_size: NA
j_call: TRBJ2-1
cdr3_aa: CASSLSKRENEQFF
cdr3_nt: TGCGCCAGCAGCTTGTCCAAACGGGAGAATGAGCAGTTCTTC

d_call: TRBD2
v_call: TRBV5-4
clone_size: NA
j_call: TRBJ2-1
cdr3_aa: CASSWTSGRVSRNEQFF
cdr3_nt: TGTGCCAGCAGCTGGACTAGCGGGAGGGTGAGTAGGAATGAGCAGTTCTTC

d_call: NA
v_call: TRBV2
clone_size: NA
j_call: TRBJ2-7
cdr3_aa: CASSPSRLTSSYEQYF
cdr3_nt: TGTGCCAGCAGCCCCTCTAGGCTGACGAGCTCCTACGAGCAGTACTTC

d_call: TRBD1
v_call: TRBV28
clone_size: NA
j_call: TRBJ2-7
cdr3_aa: CASSSISQGQSFDEQYF
cdr3_nt: TGTGCCAGCAGTTCGATCTCGCAGGGACAGAGTTTCGACGAGCAGTACTTC

d_call: TRBD2
v_call: TRBV10-2
clone_size: NA
j_call: TRBJ2-7
cdr3_aa: CASSTAGLAVAEQYF
cdr3_nt: TGCGCCAGCAGTACCGCGGGGCTAGCGGTGGCCGAGCAGTACTTC

d_call: TRBD2
v_call: TRBV2
clone_size: once
j_call: TRBJ2-7
cdr3_aa: CASSDGTSGYEQYF
cdr3_nt: TGTGCCAGCAGTGATGGGACTAGCGGGTACGAGCAGTACTTC

d_call: TRBD1
v_call: TRBV6-1
clone_size: NA
j_call: TRBJ1-2
cdr3_aa: CASSEASVQGANYGYTF
cdr3_nt: TGTGCCAGCAGTGAAGCCTCAGTACAGGGGGCCAACTATGGCTACACCTTC

d_call: TRBD1
v_call: TRBV29-1
clone_size: NA
j_call: TRBJ1-1
cdr3_aa: CSVEGTAEAFF
cdr3_nt: TGCAGCGTCGAAGGGACAGCTGAAGCTTTCTTT

d_call: NA
v_call: TRBV25-1
clone_size: NA
j_call: TRBJ1-6
cdr3_aa: CASRRGTDSPLHF
cdr3_nt: TGTGCCAGCAGGCGGGGTACGGATTCACCCCTCCACTTT

d_call: TRBD2
v_call: TRBV11-3
clone_size: NA
j_call: TRBJ2-3
cdr3_aa: CASSLTSSTDTQYF
cdr3_nt: TGTGCCAGCAGCTTGACTAGCAGTACAGATACGCAGTATTTT

d_call: NA
v_call: TRBV9
clone_size: NA
j_call: TRBJ1-3
cdr3_aa: CASSVVGDTIYF
cdr3_nt: TGTGCCAGCAGCGTAGTAGGAGACACCATATATTTT

d_call: NA
v_call: TRBV7-2
clone_size: NA
j_call: TRBJ2-3
cdr3_aa: CASSPRQVTDTQYF
cdr3_nt: TGTGCCAGCAGCCCCCGACAGGTCACAGATACGCAGTATTTT

d_call: TRBD2
v_call: TRBV2
clone_size: NA
j_call: TRBJ2-5
cdr3_aa: CASSDLLAGETRYF
cdr3_nt: TGTGCCAGCAGTGACCTACTAGCGGGAGAGACGCGGTACTTC

d_call: NA
v_call: TRBV18
clone_size: NA
j_call: TRBJ1-5
cdr3_aa: CASSPQLGEPQHF
cdr3_nt: TGTGCCAGCTCACCACAATTAGGGGAGCCCCAGCATTTT

d_call: NA
v_call: TRBV27
clone_size: NA
j_call: TRBJ1-2
cdr3_aa: CASSLSWHRTTYGYTF
cdr3_nt: TGTGCCAGCAGTTTATCGTGGCACAGGACAACCTATGGCTACACCTTC

d_call: NA
v_call: TRBV10-2
clone_size: few
j_call: TRBJ2-7
cdr3_aa: CASSEAPTYEQYF
cdr3_nt: TGCGCCAGCAGTGAAGCTCCCACCTACGAGCAGTACTTC

d_call: NA
v_call: TRBV18
clone_size: NA
j_call: TRBJ2-7
cdr3_aa: CASSPRQGDEQYF
cdr3_nt: TGTGCCAGCTCACCACGTCAAGGGGACGAGCAGTACTTC

d_call: NA
v_call: TRBV2
clone_size: NA
j_call: TRBJ1-1
cdr3_aa: CASSEGQGSGTEAFF
cdr3_nt: TGTGCCAGCAGTGAGGGCCAGGGGTCGGGCACTGAAGCTTTCTTT

d_call: TRBD2
v_call: TRBV7-9
clone_size: few
j_call: TRBJ2-7
cdr3_aa: CASSGGLADYEQYF
cdr3_nt: TGTGCCAGCAGCGGTGGGCTAGCGGACTACGAGCAGTACTTC

d_call: NA
v_call: TRBV5-1
clone_size: NA
j_call: TRBJ2-7
cdr3_aa: CASSTRINSYEQYF
cdr3_nt: TGCGCCAGCAGCACACGAATCAATTCCTACGAGCAGTACTTC

d_call: TRBD1
v_call: TRBV5-1
clone_size: NA
j_call: TRBJ1-2
cdr3_aa: CASSLEGTGYLGYTF
cdr3_nt: TGCGCCAGCAGCTTGGAAGGGACAGGGTATTTGGGCTACACCTTC

d_call: TRBD1
v_call: TRBV11-2
clone_size: few
j_call: TRBJ2-3
cdr3_aa: CASSDPGQADWDTQYF
cdr3_nt: TGTGCCAGCAGCGACCCGGGACAGGCTGACTGGGATACGCAGTATTTT

d_call: NA
v_call: TRBV5-1
clone_size: NA
j_call: TRBJ2-6
cdr3_aa: CASSLVGAGANVLTF
cdr3_nt: TGCGCCAGCAGCTTGGTCGGGGCTGGGGCCAACGTCCTGACTTTC

d_call: TRBD1
v_call: TRBV28
clone_size: NA
j_call: TRBJ2-7
cdr3_aa: CASRGTGRNEQYF
cdr3_nt: TGTGCCAGCAGGGGGACAGGACGTAACGAGCAGTACTTC

d_call: TRBD1
v_call: TRBV28
clone_size: few
j_call: TRBJ1-6
cdr3_aa: CASSLGDRGPSPLHF
cdr3_nt: TGTGCCAGCAGTTTAGGGGACAGGGGGCCATCACCCCTCCACTTT

d_call: NA
v_call: TRBV14
clone_size: NA
j_call: TRBJ1-2
cdr3_aa: CASSQVGRANYGYTF
cdr3_nt: TGTGCCAGCAGCCAAGTGGGGAGGGCTAACTATGGCTACACCTTC

d_call: TRBD2
v_call: TRBV10-3
clone_size: NA
j_call: TRBJ2-7
cdr3_aa: CATSPGLVSEQYF
cdr3_nt: TGTGCCACCAGCCCAGGACTAGTCTCCGAGCAGTACTTC

d_call: TRBD2
v_call: TRBV19
clone_size: few
j_call: TRBJ2-1
cdr3_aa: CASSIPSRGRDEQFF
cdr3_nt: TGTGCCAGTAGTATTCCCTCACGCGGGAGGGATGAGCAGTTCTTC

d_call: TRBD2
v_call: TRBV30
clone_size: once
j_call: TRBJ2-5
cdr3_aa: CASKRGAGVQETQYF
cdr3_nt: TGTGCCTCTAAGCGAGGCGCGGGAGTTCAGGAGACCCAGTACTTC

d_call: NA
v_call: TRBV28
clone_size: few
j_call: TRBJ2-7
cdr3_aa: CASSLIGSGSYEQYF
cdr3_nt: TGTGCCAGCAGTTTGATCGGTAGCGGCTCCTACGAGCAGTACTTC

d_call: NA
v_call: TRBV11-2
clone_size: once
j_call: TRBJ2-2
cdr3_aa: CASRALLGPPSAGELFF
cdr3_nt: TGTGCCAGCAGAGCTCTCCTTGGCCCACCCAGCGCCGGGGAGCTGTTTTTT

d_call: NA
v_call: TRBV5-1
clone_size: NA
j_call: TRBJ2-2
cdr3_aa: CASSLSGVFGELFF
cdr3_nt: TGCGCCAGCTCCCTATCGGGAGTCTTCGGGGAGCTGTTTTTT

d_call: TRBD1
v_call: TRBV7-9
clone_size: NA
j_call: TRBJ2-1
cdr3_aa: CSSSRDSEQFF
cdr3_nt: TGTTCCAGCAGCCGGGACAGTGAGCAGTTCTTC

d_call: TRBD1
v_call: TRBV9
clone_size: NA
j_call: TRBJ1-2
cdr3_aa: CASSVGGMGQGGGYTF
cdr3_nt: TGTGCCAGCAGCGTAGGAGGAATGGGACAGGGGGGCGGCTACACCTTC

d_call: NA
v_call: TRBV6-5
clone_size: NA
j_call: TRBJ1-1
cdr3_aa: CASSYYPGVNTEAFF
cdr3_nt: TGTGCCAGCAGTTACTATCCAGGGGTGAACACTGAAGCTTTCTTT

d_call: NA
v_call: TRBV19
clone_size: once
j_call: TRBJ1-2
cdr3_aa: CASSIQINYGYTF
cdr3_nt: TGTGCCAGTAGTATACAGATTAACTATGGCTACACCTTC

d_call: NA
v_call: TRBV12-1
clone_size: NA
j_call: TRBJ2-1
cdr3_aa: CASSELAGGEWDEQFF
cdr3_nt: TGTGCCAGCAGCGAACTAGCGGGGGGCGAGTGGGATGAGCAGTTCTTC

d_call: NA
v_call: TRBV6-5
clone_size: NA
j_call: TRBJ2-5
cdr3_aa: CASRQSETQYF
cdr3_nt: TGTGCCAGCCGTCAGTCTGAGACCCAGTACTTC

d_call: NA
v_call: TRBV5-1
clone_size: once
j_call: TRBJ1-1
cdr3_aa: CASSLRVNTEAFF
cdr3_nt: TGCGCCAGCAGCTTGAGAGTTAACACTGAAGCTTTCTTT

d_call: TRBD2
v_call: TRBV9
clone_size: NA
j_call: TRBJ2-3
cdr3_aa: CASSGLPASGGWTQYF
cdr3_nt: TGTGCCAGCAGCGGGCTCCCGGCTAGCGGGGGATGGACGCAGTATTTT

d_call: NA
v_call: TRBV19
clone_size: NA
j_call: TRBJ2-7
cdr3_aa: CASSIVRGPYEQYF
cdr3_nt: TGTGCCAGTAGTATCGTCAGGGGACCCTACGAGCAGTACTTC

d_call: NA
v_call: TRBV28
clone_size: NA
j_call: TRBJ2-7
cdr3_aa: CASSFSSYEQYF
cdr3_nt: TGTGCCAGCAGTTTTAGCTCCTACGAGCAGTACTTC

d_call: NA
v_call: TRBV7-2
clone_size: NA
j_call: TRBJ2-7
cdr3_aa: CASSPRGGGGPEQYF
cdr3_nt: TGTGCCAGCAGCCCCCGTGGAGGCGGGGGCCCCGAGCAGTACTTC

d_call: TRBD2
v_call: TRBV6-1
clone_size: NA
j_call: TRBJ2-1
cdr3_aa: CASASSGSNEQFF
cdr3_nt: TGTGCCAGCGCTTCTAGCGGGAGCAATGAGCAGTTCTTC

d_call: NA
v_call: TRBV7-2
clone_size: NA
j_call: TRBJ2-3
cdr3_aa: CASSRLVGDTQYF
cdr3_nt: TGTGCCAGCAGTCGTCTAGTTGGAGATACGCAGTATTTT